This is a list of T cell receptor beta chains from one sample in a study of T cells in tuberculosis. Only in-frame clones appear in the TCRdb table, and some are missing; sequencing was by immunoSEQ multiplex PCR. The sample has tens of thousands of clones; around 95% are singletons. The material sequenced was PBMCs. The source is a donor under 30 with latent tuberculosis or without tuberculosis infection. CDR3s include the opening cysteine and the closing phenylalanine or tryptophan. The D gene is left open where the match is weak. Not every row has a clone size; where given, it reads once, few, many or a size class.

V: TRBV12-5
size: medium-sized
J: TRBJ2-2
D: TRBD1
CDR3: CASGSPGQGKGGELFF
DNA: TGTGCTAGTGGTTCCCCGGGACAGGGGAAGGGCGGGGAGCTGTTTTTT

V: TRBV4-1
size: .
J: TRBJ2-1
D: TRBD2
CDR3: CASSRHGTSEYNEQFF
DNA: TGCGCCAGCAGCCGGCATGGGACTAGCGAATACAATGAGCAGTTCTTC

V: TRBV18
size: .
J: TRBJ1-1
D: .
CDR3: CASSPPRPIMNTEAFF
DNA: TGTGCCAGCTCACCACCGAGGCCTATCATGAACACTGAAGCTTTCTTT

V: TRBV29-1
size: .
J: TRBJ1-2
D: .
CDR3: CSVEGLGRETGYTF
DNA: TGCAGCGTTGAAGGCCTAGGCAGGGAAACTGGCTACACCTTC

V: TRBV10-1
size: .
J: TRBJ2-2
D: TRBD1
CDR3: CASSESSGTGPTGELFF
DNA: TGCGCCAGCAGTGAGTCGAGCGGGACAGGGCCGACCGGGGAGCTGTTTTTT

V: TRBV11-2
size: few
J: TRBJ1-1
D: TRBD1
CDR3: CASAIRDSTEAFF
DNA: TGTGCCAGCGCGATCCGGGACAGCACTGAAGCTTTCTTT

V: TRBV6-1
size: .
J: TRBJ2-3
D: .
CDR3: CASSEASGGMTDTQYF
DNA: TGTGCCAGCAGTGAAGCGTCGGGGGGCATGACAGATACGCAGTATTTT

V: TRBV9
size: few
J: TRBJ1-2
D: TRBD1
CDR3: CASSVATRQGLGYTF
DNA: TGTGCCAGCAGCGTAGCTACAAGACAGGGTCTTGGCTACACCTTC

V: TRBV19
size: .
J: TRBJ1-1
D: .
CDR3: CASSPQGGGGTEAFF
DNA: TGTGCCAGTAGCCCGCAGGGCGGGGGGGGAACTGAAGCTTTCTTT

V: TRBV11-2
size: once
J: TRBJ2-1
D: .
CDR3: CASSLGPTRGRYNEQFF
DNA: TGTGCCAGCAGCTTAGGCCCTACACGGGGGAGGTACAATGAGCAGTTCTTC

V: TRBV27
size: .
J: TRBJ2-1
D: TRBD1
CDR3: CASSSIPGQGSYNEQFF
DNA: TGTGCCAGCAGTTCAATACCGGGACAGGGTTCCTACAATGAGCAGTTCTTC

V: TRBV2
size: .
J: TRBJ1-5
D: .
CDR3: CASSGQDSNQPQHF
DNA: TGTGCCAGCAGTGGACAGGATAGCAATCAGCCCCAGCATTTT

V: TRBV21-1
size: .
J: TRBJ1-1
D: .
CDR3: CASSKNRENRGTEAFF
DNA: TGTGCCAGCAGCAAAAATAGAGAAAACCGGGGAACTGAAGCTTTCTTT

V: TRBV7-7
size: once
J: TRBJ2-5
D: TRBD1
CDR3: CASSDGTAEETQYF
DNA: TGTGCCAGCAGCGACGGGACAGCCGAAGAGACCCAGTACTTC

V: TRBV4-1
size: once
J: TRBJ1-1
D: TRBD1
CDR3: CASSGRGTGNTEAFF
DNA: TGCGCCAGCAGCGGTCGCGGGACAGGGAACACTGAAGCTTTCTTT

V: TRBV30
size: .
J: TRBJ1-6
D: .
CDR3: CAWIGRDSYNSPLHF
DNA: TGTGCCTGGATCGGGAGGGATTCCTATAATTCACCCCTCCACTTT

V: TRBV4-2
size: .
J: TRBJ2-5
D: TRBD2
CDR3: CASSQDPLQAGVWEETQYF
DNA: TGTGCCAGCAGCCAAGATCCTCTGCAAGCGGGGGTCTGGGAAGAGACCCAGTACTTC

V: TRBV18
size: .
J: TRBJ2-5
D: TRBD1
CDR3: CASSPSGQGAGETQYF
DNA: TGTGCCAGCTCACCTTCGGGACAGGGGGCCGGGGAGACCCAGTACTTC